This TCR beta chain was sequenced during a study of blood T cells in healthy people across ages. Whole-study results and caveats: PBMCs were not sorted, which prevented a conclusive comparison of naive versus antigen-experienced cells.

Then a second PCR, running about 6 to 12 cycles, was carried out with a sample-barcoded 5' primer and a J-beta primer mix. MiXCR, run by TCRdb on the 5' RACE reads, gives a single entry per CDR3 protein. The data show roughly 2 million distinct CDR3 sequences, roughly 50% seen once. Notes on this clonotype: The antigen is unknown.

The V end was cut by 0 bases, the J end by 2 bases, with 13 bases between. The CDR3 totals 16 residues. Per germline, CDR1 LGHNA and CDR2 YNFKEQ. The receptor comes from a woman between 40 and 50 years old in good health. Sequenced sample: blood. The chain links TRBV4-2 to TRBJ1-1; tentative D call: TRBD1 (5 bases). The CDR3 loop reads CASSQERFGGNTEAFF. In DNA, the CDR3 is TGTGCCAGCAGCCAAGAAAGGTTTGGGGGTAACACTGAAGCTTTCTTT.